The 21 T cell receptor beta chains listed next were all sequenced from one sample in a study of cytomegalovirus exposure and HLA in healthy donors. PCR amplification relied on 60 Vbeta primers (plus 13 Jbeta primers). The assay was immunoSEQ multiplex PCR, and TCRdb's table has in-frame clones only and misses some. The data hold about 160,000 clones, with 70% to 80% observed a single time. The sequenced sample consisted of PBMCs. The receptors derive from a woman between 50 and 59 years old in good health and CMV-seronegative.

This chain links TRBV28 with TRBJ2-7; weak D call: TRBD2 (7 bases). The CDR3 consists of 17 residues. The ends were cut back, 7 bases at V and 2 bases at J, with 24 bases in the middle. Germline V lookup: CDR1 MDHEN, CDR2 SYDVKM. The DNA of the CDR3 is TGTGCCAGCATTCCCGACCATCGGGGGGCGATCACCTACGAGCAGTACTTC. As protein: CASIPDHRGAITYEQYF. Filled out from reference TRBV28 and TRBJ2-7, the complete variable domain reads DVKVTQSSRYLVKRTGEKVFLECVQDMDHENMFWYRQDPGLGLRLIYFSYDVKMKEKGDIPEGYSVSREKKERFSLILESASTNQTSMYLCASIPDHRGAITYEQYFGPGTRLTVT.

V usage is TRBV6-1 and J usage is TRBJ2-7, with TRBD1 identical over 9 bases. V lost 6 bases and J lost 4; bases outside the gene matches: 4. CDR3 length: 13 amino acids. Per the germline V gene, CDR1 is MNHNS and CDR2 is SASEGT. The CDR3 DNA reads TGTGCCAGCAGCCGGGACAGGGCGTACGAGCAGTACTTC. This sequence encodes CASSRDRAYEQYF.

The chain employs TRBV4-3 and TRBJ1-4; no clear D. V was cut by 7 bases and J by 1 base, with 10 bases left in between. CDR3 size: 14 residues. The germline V gene has CDR1 LGHNA and CDR2 YSLEER. DNA for the CDR3: TGCGCCAGCACCAACCGAGGAACTAATGAAAAACTGTTTTTT. It translates to CASTNRGTNEKLFF.

As for this clone: This sample also contains other DNA sequences that code for the same CDR3. This rearrangement joins TRBV2 to TRBJ1-6, with D possibly TRBD1 on 5 matching bases. Trimming pared 2 bases from V and 7 bases from J, leaving 12 bases between. CDR1 SNHLY and CDR2 FYNNEI come from the germline V gene. The CDR3 loop spans 15 amino acids. The CDR3 spells CASSEYAGKNSPLHF. In nucleotides, the CDR3 is TGTGCCAGCAGTGAATACGCAGGGAAAAATTCACCCCTCCACTTT.

This clone was seen more than once but under ten times. The V call is TRBV6-6, the J call TRBJ2-1, with D unresolved. Looked up from germline, CDR1 is MNHNY and CDR2 is SVGAGI (reference sequence). V was clipped by 2 bases and J by 8 bases, with 10 bases between them. The CDR3 runs 13 residues. The CDR3 protein is CASSYRQAHEQFF. The CDR3 DNA is TGTGCCAGCAGTTACAGGCAGGCCCATGAGCAGTTCTTC.

The V and J genes are TRBV4-3 and TRBJ1-2; no definite D call. V lost 0 bases and J lost 4, with 12 bases in between. CDR1 is LGHNA, CDR2 YSLEER, per germline. The CDR3 length is 15 residues. The CDR3 sequence is CASSQDRDLFYGYTF. CDR3 coding DNA: TGCGCCAGCAGCCAAGATCGGGATCTATTCTATGGCTACACCTTC.

This sequence joins TRBV28 and TRBJ1-5; D perhaps matches TRBD1 (5 bases). CDR1 is MDHEN, CDR2 SYDVKM, per germline. V shed 6 bases and J shed 2 bases, with 23 bases lying between them. The CDR3 consists of 18 residues. Here the CDR3 reads CASSLRDFLLRGNQPQHF. CDR3 DNA: TGTGCCAGCAGCCTACGGGACTTCCTTCTGAGGGGCAATCAGCCCCAGCATTTT.

The table lists this clone with a count of one. V usage is TRBV18 and J usage is TRBJ1-5, with TRBD1 matching over 11 bases. The germline gives CDR1 KGHSH, CDR2 LQKENI. The ends lost 6 bases at V and 7 bases at J; junction bases unmatched: 5. The CDR3 is 14 residues long. The CDR3 DNA is TGTGCCAGCTCCCCCGGGACAGGGGGACAGCCCCAGCATTTT. Translated: CASSPGTGGQPQHF.

V usage is TRBV7-3 and J usage is TRBJ2-1, with 7 bases aligning to TRBD2. The CDR3 consists of 15 residues. CDR1 is SGHTA, CDR2 FQGTGA, per germline. The V segment lost 2 bases and the J segment 1 base; nucleotides outside the gene matches: 2. CDR3 in DNA: TGTGCCAGCAGCTTACGGGGAGGGTCCTACAATGAGCAGTTCTTC. As protein: CASSLRGGSYNEQFF.

The chain has TRBV25-1 and TRBJ1-1; 10 bases line up with TRBD1. CDR1 and CDR2 (germline): MGHDK, SYGVNS. The trim removed 5 bases at V and 5 bases at J, leaving 2 bases unmatched. This CDR3 region has 13 residues. CDR3: CASSRTGGTEAFF. CDR3 bases: TGTGCCAGCAGTAGGACAGGGGGTACTGAAGCTTTCTTT.

The chain joins TRBV7-2 to TRBJ2-5; D possibly corresponds to TRBD1 (6 bases). The J call is uncertain, as TRBJ2-7 better fits the DNA end. Germline V lookup: CDR1 SGHTA, CDR2 FQGNSA. The CDR3 has 13 residues. The CDR3: CASSSYRDYEQYF. As DNA, the CDR3 is TGTGCCAGCAGCTCGTACAGGGACTACGAGCAGTACTTC.

The chain's CDR3 is CASGGGRETQYF. The CDR3 DNA reads TGTGCTAGCGGGGGGGGCCGAGAGACCCAGTACTTC. This sequence joins TRBV7-2 and TRBJ2-5; 11 nucleotides match TRBD2. Germline V gene lookup returns CDR1 SGHTA and CDR2 FQGNSA. This CDR3 spans 12 amino acids.

The chain employs TRBV18 and TRBJ2-7, with D perhaps TRBD1 (5 bases). This CDR3 is 14 amino acids long. V was trimmed by 5 bases and J by 1 base, leaving 12 bases between them. CDR1 and CDR2 from the germline V gene are KGHSH and LQKENI. The CDR3 DNA reads as TGTGCCAGCTCATCAGGGAAAGCATCCTACGAGCAGTACTTC. It translates to CASSSGKASYEQYF.

The chain combines TRBV7-9 with TRBJ2-5; D uncertain. Per germline, CDR1 SEHNR and CDR2 FQNEAQ (reference sequence). This CDR3 region has 12 residues. Trimming shortened V by 3 bases and J by 4 bases, and 6 bases separated the two germline ends. CDR3 loop: CASSFSRETQYF. The CDR3 region has the DNA TGTGCCAGCAGCTTTAGTAGAGAGACCCAGTACTTC.

This chain joins TRBV5-6 and TRBJ2-7; D uncertain. This CDR3 has 12 amino acids. Trimming stripped 3 bases from V and 3 bases from J, with 7 bases between. The germline gives CDR1 SGHDT, CDR2 YYEEEE. The CDR3 here is CASSSSRYEQYF. The CDR3 DNA reads as TGTGCCAGCAGCTCCTCTCGCTACGAGCAGTACTTC.

J is TRBJ2-5 and V is TRBV6-6, with 9 bases matching TRBD1. The germline V gene encodes CDR1 MNHNY and CDR2 SVGAGI (reference sequence). V trimming: 3 bases; J trimming: 5 bases; junction bases outside the gene matches: 4. The CDR3 length is 14 residues. The CDR3 is CASSYSGTGETQYF. For the CDR3, the DNA is TGTGCCAGCAGTTATTCCGGGACAGGGGAGACCCAGTACTTC.

The table lists this clone with a count of one. This sequence joins TRBV9 and TRBJ1-6; 9 bases are shared with TRBD1. Germline V CDR1 and CDR2: SGDLS, YYNGEE. The CDR3 has 16 amino acids. Trimming at V came to 2 bases and at J to 10 bases, leaving 10 bases not matched to a gene. CDR3 coding DNA: TGTGCCAGCAGCGTTCAAGCCGGGACAGGGAACTCACCCCTCCACTTT. It codes for CASSVQAGTGNSPLHF.

The V call is TRBV7-3, the J call TRBJ2-7; TRBD2 matches 9 bases. CDR1 is SGHTA, CDR2 FQGTGA, per germline. There are 15 residues in the CDR3. Unmatched junction bases numbered 8, after V lost 5 bases and J lost 3 bases. CDR3: CASSPTGAGGYEQYF. The CDR3 DNA reads TGTGCCAGCAGCCCGACGGGAGCGGGAGGCTACGAGCAGTACTTC.

This clone occurred a few times. CDR3 coding DNA: TGTGCCAGCAGTGTACGTTCCTCGGGGGACTCCTACAATGAGCAGTTCTTC. This sequence encodes CASSVRSSGDSYNEQFF. The chain combines TRBV6-1 with TRBJ2-1; D possibly corresponds to TRBD2 (6 bases). Trimming removed 4 bases at V and 0 bases at J, with 16 bases between. The germline gives CDR1 MNHNS, CDR2 SASEGT. The CDR3 loop spans 17 amino acids.

The chain uses TRBV4-3 and TRBJ1-4; D might be TRBD1 (5 bases). V was shortened by 0 bases and J by 2 bases, with 13 bases between the two germline ends. This CDR3 region has 17 residues. Germline loops: CDR1 LGHNA, CDR2 YSLEER. CDR3 region: CASSQDFGGWTNEKLFF. CDR3 DNA: TGCGCCAGCAGCCAAGATTTCGGGGGGTGGACTAATGAAAAACTGTTTTTT.

The chain combines TRBV11-2 with TRBJ1-1; D gene ambiguous. The CDR3 is 14 amino acids. The germline V gene encodes CDR1 SGHAT and CDR2 FQNNGV. The V end lost 6 bases, the J end lost 5 bases, and 16 bases lay between the germline ends. As DNA, the CDR3 is TGTGCCAGCAGATCCCGACGGTCGGGAACTGAAGCTTTCTTT. Translating gives CASRSRRSGTEAFF.